The subject of this entry is one TCR beta chain. Its matching antigen is unknown. The V gene end was trimmed by 6 bases and the J gene end by 7 bases; junction bases not matched to a gene: 11. This CDR3 has 14 residues. Germline V gene data show CDR1 as DFQATT and CDR2 as SNEGSKA (reference sequence). The data derive from a study of T cell repertoires in cytomegalovirus infection. Study summary: HLA-B-restricted CMV epitopes that are well studied, plus recently identified HLA-C-restricted ones, were used by the study. TCR beta signatures that were public indicated CMV infection and matching HLA type.

Each CDR3 protein gets one entry after TCRdb re-called the reads with MiXCR. The repertoire holds approximately 310,000 distinct CDR3 sequences, approximately 25% seen once, with about an eighth in the top ten. Study observations and caveats: Clonotype analysis showed dominance of the ex vivo response by HLA-C-restricted CMV-specific TCR beta clonotypes. Pooled public TCR beta family frequency picked out CMV carriers with the relevant HLA.

Specimen: cultured PBMCs, collected from culture after CMV antigen stimulation. The V gene is TRBV20-1, the J gene TRBJ2-7; 11 bases fit TRBD2. The clonotype was recovered from a human donor in good health (CMV status not recorded). Some clones in this sample may be carry-over from other donors' samples. CDR3 DNA: TGCAGTGCCAGACGGTCTAGCGGGGGGAGTGAGCAGTACTTC. Translation gives CSARRSSGGSEQYF.